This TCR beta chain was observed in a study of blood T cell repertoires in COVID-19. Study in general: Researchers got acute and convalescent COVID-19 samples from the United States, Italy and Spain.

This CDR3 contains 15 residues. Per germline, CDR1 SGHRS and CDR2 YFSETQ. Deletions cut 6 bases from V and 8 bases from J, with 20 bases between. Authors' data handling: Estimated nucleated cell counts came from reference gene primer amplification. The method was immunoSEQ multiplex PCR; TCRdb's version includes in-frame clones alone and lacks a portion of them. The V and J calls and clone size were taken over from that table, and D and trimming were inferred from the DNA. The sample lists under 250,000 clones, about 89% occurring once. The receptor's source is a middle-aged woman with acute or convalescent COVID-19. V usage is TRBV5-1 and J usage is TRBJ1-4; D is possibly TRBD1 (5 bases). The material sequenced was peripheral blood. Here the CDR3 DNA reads TGCGCCAGCACCGCCACAGGCAGGGCGGGGGAAAAACTGTTTTTT. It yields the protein CASTATGRAGEKLFF.